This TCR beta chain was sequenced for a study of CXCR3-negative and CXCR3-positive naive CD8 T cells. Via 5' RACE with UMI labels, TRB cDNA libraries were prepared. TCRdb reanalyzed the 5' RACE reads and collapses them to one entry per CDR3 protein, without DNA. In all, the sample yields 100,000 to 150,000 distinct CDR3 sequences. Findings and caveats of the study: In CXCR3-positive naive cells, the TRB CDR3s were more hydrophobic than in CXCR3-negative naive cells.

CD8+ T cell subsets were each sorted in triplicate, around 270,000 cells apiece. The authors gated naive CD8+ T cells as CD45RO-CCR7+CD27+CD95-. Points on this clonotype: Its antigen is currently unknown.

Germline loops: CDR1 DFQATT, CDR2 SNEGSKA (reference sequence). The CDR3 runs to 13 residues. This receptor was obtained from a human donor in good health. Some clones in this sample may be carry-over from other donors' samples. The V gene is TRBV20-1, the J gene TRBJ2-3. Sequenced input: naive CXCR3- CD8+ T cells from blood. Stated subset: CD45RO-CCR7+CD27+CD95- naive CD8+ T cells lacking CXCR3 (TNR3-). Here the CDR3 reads CSARTGLADTQYF.